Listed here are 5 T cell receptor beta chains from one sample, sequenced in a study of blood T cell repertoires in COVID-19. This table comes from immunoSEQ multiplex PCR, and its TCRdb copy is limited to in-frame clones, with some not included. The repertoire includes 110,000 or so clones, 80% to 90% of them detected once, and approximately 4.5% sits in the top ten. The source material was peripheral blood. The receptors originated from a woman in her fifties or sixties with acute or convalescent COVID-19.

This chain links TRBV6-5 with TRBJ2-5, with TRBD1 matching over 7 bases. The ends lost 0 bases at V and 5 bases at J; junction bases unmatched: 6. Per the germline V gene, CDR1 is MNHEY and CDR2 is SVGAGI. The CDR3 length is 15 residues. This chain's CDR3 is CASSYSSLGQETQYF. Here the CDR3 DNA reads TGTGCCAGCAGTTACTCGAGTTTGGGACAGGAGACCCAGTACTTC.

DNA for the CDR3: TGTGCCAGCAGCTTGCGACAGGACATTAGCACAGATACGCAGTATTTT. Translation: CASSLRQDISTDTQYF. The chain combines TRBV5-4 with TRBJ2-3, with D perhaps TRBD1 (6 bases). The CDR3 spans 16 residues. Trimming took off 1 base at V and 0 bases at J, with 12 bases between the two ends. Germline V gene sequence: CDR1 SGHNT, CDR2 YYREEE (reference sequence).

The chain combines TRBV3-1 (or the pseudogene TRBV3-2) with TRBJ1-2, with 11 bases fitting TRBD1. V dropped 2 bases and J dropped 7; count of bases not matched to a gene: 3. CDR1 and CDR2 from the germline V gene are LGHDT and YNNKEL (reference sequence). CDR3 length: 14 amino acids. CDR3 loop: CASSQWTGGGGYTF. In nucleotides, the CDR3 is TGTGCCAGCAGCCAATGGACAGGGGGCGGTGGCTACACCTTC.

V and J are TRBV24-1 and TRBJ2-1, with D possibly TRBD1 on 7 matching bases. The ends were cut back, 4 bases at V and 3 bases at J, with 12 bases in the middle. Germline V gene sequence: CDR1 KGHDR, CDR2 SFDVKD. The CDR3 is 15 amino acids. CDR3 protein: CATSDPGGNYNEQFF. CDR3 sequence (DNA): TGTGCCACCAGTGACCCAGGGGGGAACTACAATGAGCAGTTCTTC.

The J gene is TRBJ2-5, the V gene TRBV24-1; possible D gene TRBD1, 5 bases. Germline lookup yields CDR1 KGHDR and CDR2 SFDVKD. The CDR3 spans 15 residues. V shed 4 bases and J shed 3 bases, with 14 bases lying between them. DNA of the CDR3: TGTGCCACCAGTGACTTCAGGGCCCCCGAAGAGACCCAGTACTTC. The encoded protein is CATSDFRAPEETQYF.